At least ten counts were recorded for the clone carrying this TCR beta chain. Its specificity is not known. The CDR3 goes on 3 residues after the read ends, and that part is filled in from the germline J gene. The sample belongs to a study of T cell clonality in common variable immunodeficiency. Overall study results and limits: Compared with controls, CVID subjects had fewer shared TCRbeta clones.

J gave up 2 bases and V 5 bases, and 5 bases lay outside the gene matches. There are 14 residues in the CDR3. CDR1 SNHLY and CDR2 FYNNEI come from the germline V gene. TCRdb keeps only in-frame clones here, not all; method: immunoSEQ multiplex PCR. The profile covers about 39,000 clones, none occurring a single time. The sequenced sample consisted of peripheral blood mononuclear cells. The sequence came from a person between 18 and 75 years old in good health. The chain employs TRBV2 and TRBJ2-5, with 7 bases lining up with TRBD1. The sequenced part of the CDR3 DNA is TGTGCCAGCAGTTCCCAGGGACAGCAAGAGACC. Translation gives CASSSQGQQET. The full-length CDR3 reads as CASSSQGQQETQYF.